This entry is about one T cell receptor (beta chain). In the authors' methods: Nucleated cell number was recorded as an estimate derived from reference gene primer amplification. TCRdb's copy holds only in-frame clones and misses some; the assay was immunoSEQ multiplex PCR. That table is the source of V, J and clone size, and D and trimming were worked out from the DNA. Here the sample spans approximately 80,000 clones, about three quarters being singletons. These data originate in a study of blood T cell repertoires in COVID-19. Study background: PBMCs, B-cell-depleted T cells, or T cells provided the cDNA or gDNA that made up the material.

V shed 5 bases and J shed 11 bases, with 27 bases lying between them. There are 16 residues in the CDR3. Germline V gene sequence: CDR1 SEHNR, CDR2 FQNEAQ (reference sequence). The source material was peripheral blood. The gene calls are TRBV7-9 and TRBJ1-1; no reliable D call. The sequence derives from a human donor in a cohort sampled during active COVID-19. CDR3 bases: TGTGCCAGCAGCCCAAAAGGATGGCAGACCCGACTCGGGGCTTTCTTT. This gives the protein CASSPKGWQTRLGAFF.